The 15 T cell receptor beta chains below come from one sample, sequenced in a study of T cell responses to AZD1222 COVID-19 vaccine. Sequencing used immunoSEQ multiplex PCR; TCRdb keeps in-frame clones, though not all of them. This table has over 100,000 clones, approximately 86% appearing once. The sample was peripheral blood, taken 28 days after the second AZD1222 dose. These TCRs come from an adult who received the AZD1222 COVID-19 vaccine.

V is TRBV3-1 (or the pseudogene TRBV3-2) and J is TRBJ1-1; D not certain. With 1 base removed from V and 0 bases from J, the gap between germline ends came to 6 bases. The CDR3 contains 14 residues. Germline-derived CDR1 and CDR2 are LGHDT and YNNKEL (reference sequence). The CDR3 here is CASSQGAVNTEAFF. Written as DNA, the CDR3 is TGTGCCAGCAGCCAAGGGGCAGTGAACACTGAAGCTTTCTTT.

The sample holds one count of this clone. The V and J genes are TRBV19 and TRBJ2-2; a weak D match, TRBD1 (6 bases). This CDR3 comprises 15 residues. Trimming took off 7 bases at V and 0 bases at J, with 12 bases between the two ends. Germline V gives CDR1 LNHDA, CDR2 SQIVND (reference sequence). CDR3 bases: TGTGCCAGTAAACAGGGACCTTCGAACACCGGGGAGCTGTTTTTT. Its protein product is CASKQGPSNTGELFF.

The chain carries TRBV28 and TRBJ2-2; no clear D. With 1 base removed from V and 4 bases from J, the gap between germline ends came to 16 bases. Germline CDR1 reads MDHEN; CDR2 reads SYDVKM. The CDR3 extends over 17 amino acids. The CDR3 protein is CASSLYISLVTTGELFF. The CDR3 DNA reads as TGTGCCAGCAGTTTATATATTAGCTTAGTGACCACCGGGGAGCTGTTTTTT.

This sequence joins TRBV7-9 and TRBJ2-7; unclear D gene. The CDR3 is 11 residues long. Germline CDR1 reads SEHNR; CDR2 reads FQNEAQ (reference sequence). V lost 5 bases to trimming and J lost 2 bases, with 4 bases between them. CDR3 DNA: TGTGCCAGCAGCCGGACCTACGAGCAGTACTTC. Amino acid sequence: CASSRTYEQYF. The variable domain in full, completed from reference TRBV7-9 and TRBJ2-7, reads DTGVSQNPRHKITKRGQNVTFRCDPISEHNRLYWYRQTLGQGPEFLTYFQNEAQLEKSRLLSDRFSAERPKGSFSTLEIQRTEQGDSAMYLCASSRTYEQYFGPGTRLTVT.

V and J are TRBV18 and TRBJ2-5; D is undetermined. V dropped 4 bases and J dropped 4 bases, with 19 bases sitting between them. Germline lookup yields CDR1 KGHSH and CDR2 LQKENI. The CDR3 length is 16 residues. The DNA of the CDR3 is TGTGCCAGCTCACGATTTCCTCCCTCTGGCCCAGAGACCCAGTACTTC. It translates to CASSRFPPSGPETQYF.

The chain combines TRBV7-9 with TRBJ1-6; no definite D call. Germline CDR1 reads SEHNR; CDR2 reads FQNEAQ (reference sequence). CDR3 length equals 13 residues. The V end lost 5 bases, the J end lost 8 bases, and 10 bases lay between the germline ends. CDR3 nucleotide sequence: TGTGCCAGCAGCCCGGATGCGGATTCACCCCTCCACTTT. Translating it yields CASSPDADSPLHF.

The V and J genes are TRBV9 and TRBJ1-2; D remains unclear. Per the germline V gene, CDR1 is SGDLS and CDR2 is YYNGEE. Trimming took off 3 bases at V and 3 bases at J, with 15 bases between the two ends. The CDR3 runs 15 residues. In DNA form, the CDR3 reads TGTGCCAGCAGCGCGATGTATGGGGAACACTATGGCTACACCTTC. Its translation is CASSAMYGEHYGYTF. Together with reference TRBV9 and TRBJ1-2, the CDR3 gives the full variable domain: DSGVTQTPKHLITATGQRVTLRCSPRSGDLSVYWYQQSLDQGLQFLIQYYNGEERAKGNILERFSAQQFPDLHSELNLSSLELGDSALYFCASSAMYGEHYGYTFGSGTRLTVV.

The rearrangement links TRBV28 to TRBJ2-1, with 13 bases aligning to TRBD2. V lost 6 bases, J lost 7 bases, and 12 bases stayed unmatched. From germline, CDR1 is MDHEN and CDR2 SYDVKM. This CDR3 region has 17 residues. The CDR3 DNA sequence: TGTGCCAGCAGACTCAAAAAACTAGCGGGGGGGCAAAATGAGCAGTTCTTC. Translating gives CASRLKKLAGGQNEQFF.

CDR3 nucleotide sequence: TGCGCCAGCAGCCCCGGGACTAGCGGGGGTGGGGTCGAGCAGTACTTC. Protein sequence: CASSPGTSGGGVEQYF. The rearrangement uses TRBV10-2 and TRBJ2-7; TRBD2 matches 14 bases. With V trimmed by 6 bases and J by 6 bases, 10 bases remained unmatched. CDR1 is WSHSY, CDR2 SAAADI, per germline. CDR3 length: 16 amino acids.

The gene calls are TRBV18 and TRBJ1-4; D is unclear. This CDR3 has 16 residues. The V gene's germline CDR1 is KGHSH and CDR2 LQKENI. V lost 1 base and J 0 bases, leaving 9 bases between the germline ends. CDR3 sequence reads: CASSPRSASTNEKLFF. The CDR3 region has the DNA TGTGCCAGCTCACCACGTTCGGCCTCAACTAATGAAAAACTGTTTTTT.

This chain connects TRBV7-9 to TRBJ1-4; D is uncertain. The germline gives CDR1 SEHNR, CDR2 FQNEAQ (reference sequence). V gave up 1 base and J gave up 0 bases, with 3 bases separating them. The CDR3 extends over 14 amino acids. The CDR3 reads CASSLGPTNEKLFF. The CDR3 DNA sequence: TGTGCCAGCAGCTTAGGACCAACTAATGAAAAACTGTTTTTT.

The V gene is TRBV20-1, the J gene TRBJ2-7; D gene ambiguous. V was cut by 2 bases and J by 4 bases, with 6 bases left in between. There are 11 residues in the CDR3. The germline V gene encodes CDR1 DFQATT and CDR2 SNEGSKA (reference sequence). The CDR3 bases are TGCAGTGCTAGAACAACTTACGAGCAGTACTTC. Protein product: CSARTTYEQYF.

The sample holds a few counts of this clone. The genes are TRBV7-2 and TRBJ1-2; 11 nucleotides agree with TRBD1. V lost 5 bases and J lost 4; bases outside the gene matches: 9. The V gene's germline CDR1 is SGHTA and CDR2 FQGNSA. The CDR3 sequence is 16 residues long. The CDR3 reads CASSQDGTGGFYGYTF. For the CDR3, the DNA is TGTGCCAGCAGCCAGGACGGGACAGGGGGATTCTATGGCTACACCTTC. Together with reference TRBV7-2 and TRBJ1-2, the CDR3 gives the full variable domain: GAGVSQSPSNKVTEKGKDVELRCDPISGHTALYWYRQSLGQGLEFLIYFQGNSAPDKSGLPSDRFSAERTGGSVSTLTIQRTQQEDSAVYLCASSQDGTGGFYGYTFGSGTRLTVV.

The genes are TRBV29-1 and TRBJ2-7, with TRBD2 identical over 8 bases. Germline CDR1 and CDR2: SQVTM and ANQGSEA. CDR3 length: 14 residues. V dropped 2 bases and J dropped 0; count of bases not matched to a gene: 3. CDR3 amino acids: CSVEYGGASYEQYF. The DNA for the CDR3 is TGCAGCGTTGAATACGGGGGGGCCTCCTACGAGCAGTACTTC.

This rearrangement joins TRBV5-1 to TRBJ1-2; D uncertain. The V gene lost 0 bases and the J gene lost 8 bases, with 5 bases spanning the gap. CDR1 is SGHRS and CDR2 is YFSETQ in the germline V gene. CDR3 length: 11 residues. The DNA of the CDR3 is TGCGCCAGCAGCTTGGGTGGGGGCTACACCTTC. This translates into CASSLGGGYTF.